The clone carrying this T cell receptor beta chain was seen only once. Its antigen remains unknown. The record originates from a study of blood T cells in healthy people across ages. Study-wide results and caveats: Fewer expanded clones and more diversity marked long-lived versus aged donors.

The second PCR ran roughly 7 to 12 cycles with a sample-barcoded 5' primer and J-beta primers. Using its own MiXCR run on the 5' RACE reads, TCRdb lists one record per CDR3 protein. The sample has 650,000 or so distinct CDR3 sequences, approximately 52% seen once. Approximately 10 milliliters was the volume of peripheral blood drawn from each donor. Per sample, a minimum of 6.5 million PBMCs were isolated. Per sample, at least 5.5 micrograms of total RNA were extracted. This TCR derives from a woman of 80 years or more in good health. What was sequenced was blood.

CDR3 DNA sequence: TGTGCCAGCAGCTTGGTAGCCGGGGTCGGAACTAATGAAAAACTGTTTTTT. It codes for CASSLVAGVGTNEKLFF. The rearrangement links TRBV5-8 to TRBJ1-4; no clear D. The germline CDR1 and CDR2 sequences are SGHTS and YDEGEE. V lost 0 bases to trimming and J lost 1 base, with 13 bases between them. The CDR3 spans 17 residues.